This TCR beta chain was found in a study of graft-versus-host responses after intestinal transplantation. Whole-study results and caveats: HvG clone declines early post-transplant were associated with peak circulating GvH levels.

Irradiated stimulators labeled with violet dye, approximately 200,000 in number, were plated with approximately 200,000 CFSE-labeled responders. The CDR3 spans 12 residues. Germline CDR1 SQVTM, CDR2 ANQGSEA. The V end lost 8 bases, the J end lost 4 bases, and 15 bases lay between the germline ends. TCRdb's table, derived via immunoSEQ multiplex PCR, lists solely in-frame clones and lacks some. The sample lists 8,000 or so clones, 31% occurring once. Sample: alloreactive CD8+ T cells from a mixed lymphocyte reaction culture, taken before intestinal transplant. As to subset: CFSE-low proliferating T cells sorted from approximately 6-day pre-transplant mixed lymphocyte reaction (GvH or HvG direction). This receptor was obtained from a human patient who received an intestinal transplant. The genes are TRBV29-1 and TRBJ2-7, with a possible D match to TRBD1 (6 bases). The CDR3 protein is CSIGQMRYEQYF. Here the CDR3 DNA reads TGCAGCATCGGACAGATGAGATACGAGCAGTACTTC.